This is a list of T cell receptor beta chains from one sample in a study of cytomegalovirus exposure and HLA in healthy donors. Only in-frame clones appear in the TCRdb table, and some are missing; sequencing was by immunoSEQ multiplex PCR. Of some 91,000 clones in the sample, approximately 72% were seen once. The material sequenced was PBMCs. The receptors were sampled from a middle-aged man in good health and CMV-seropositive. CDR3s include the opening cysteine and the closing phenylalanine or tryptophan.

J: -
V: TRBV7-2
length: 16
CDR3: CASSSDLAGGSYEQYF

J: TRBJ2-7
V: TRBV4-3
length: 16
CDR3: CASSQEIEGGLYEQYF

J: TRBJ2-3
V: TRBV9
length: 14
CDR3: CASSDPTGWTTQYF

J: TRBJ1-1
V: TRBV18
length: 14
CDR3: CASSPGRGGTEAFF

J: TRBJ2-5
V: TRBV4-1
length: 17
CDR3: CASSQGDSGRAGETQYF

J: TRBJ2-5
V: TRBV27
length: 15
CDR3: CASSSDLGGGETQYF

J: TRBJ1-5
V: TRBV6-1
length: 12
CDR3: CASSQSNQPQHF

J: TRBJ1-4
V: TRBV29-1
length: 12
CDR3: CSARQTNEKLFF

J: TRBJ2-5
V: TRBV9
length: 14
CDR3: CASSVQGVQETQYF

J: TRBJ2-4
V: TRBV28
length: 13
CDR3: CASSPGQGNIQYF

J: TRBJ1-4
V: TRBV10-2
length: 15
CDR3: CASSDGQGLGEKLFF

J: TRBJ1-1
V: TRBV4-1
length: 14
CDR3: CASSQDGTRTEAFF

J: TRBJ2-7
V: TRBV4-2
length: 18
CDR3: CASSQDLVRGGGYYEQYF

J: TRBJ2-7
V: TRBV10-3
length: 14
CDR3: CAISEDTADYEQYF

J: TRBJ1-4
V: TRBV5-1
length: 14
CDR3: CASSPGGAGEKLFF

J: TRBJ2-3
V: TRBV28
length: 13
CDR3: CASYGDLTDTQYF

J: TRBJ2-3
V: TRBV7-7
length: 14
CDR3: CASSPGTSSTTQYF

J: TRBJ2-1
V: TRBV6-5
length: 14
CDR3: CASSYRVNNNEQFF

J: TRBJ2-1
V: TRBV28
length: 15
CDR3: CASSLLRGSYNEQFF

J: TRBJ1-5
V: TRBV2
length: 15
CDR3: CASTSGTYSNQPQHF

J: TRBJ2-2
V: TRBV29-1
length: 16
CDR3: CSVERGSGGSGGELFF

J: TRBJ1-2
V: TRBV7-9
length: 15
CDR3: CASSQRATDLGGYTF

J: TRBJ1-2
V: TRBV27
length: 19
CDR3: CASRDGQGRLGGANYGYTF

J: TRBJ1-4
V: TRBV13
length: 15
CDR3: CASSGRTTSNEKLFF

J: TRBJ2-7
V: TRBV9
length: 15
CDR3: CASSETASGRYEQYF

J: TRBJ2-1
V: TRBV9
length: 17
CDR3: CASSVGLAGGPRDEQFF

J: TRBJ2-2
V: TRBV6-5
length: 14
CDR3: CASSSQGLGGELFF

J: TRBJ1-1
V: TRBV25-1
length: 14
CDR3: CASSESTVNTEAFF

J: TRBJ1-2
V: TRBV18
length: 15
CDR3: CASSPPEGSGYGYTF

J: TRBJ2-1
V: TRBV2
length: 13
CDR3: CASSAQGTNEQFF

J: TRBJ1-5
V: TRBV11-3
length: 14
CDR3: CASSGLTGNQPQHF

J: TRBJ1-1
V: TRBV6-5
length: 14
CDR3: CASSQQGVWTEAFF

J: TRBJ2-5
V: TRBV7-7
length: 14
CDR3: CASSQTGFQETQYF

J: TRBJ2-5
V: TRBV7-2
length: 14
CDR3: CASSTRGLQVTQYF

J: TRBJ2-7
V: TRBV7-8
length: 13
CDR3: CASNTEQAYEQYF

J: TRBJ2-2
V: TRBV7-9
length: 15
CDR3: CASSPGTFNTGELFF

J: TRBJ1-5
V: TRBV28
length: 14
CDR3: CASRLQGGNQPQHF

J: TRBJ1-3
V: TRBV7-9
length: 14
CDR3: CASTRRELGNTIYF

J: TRBJ2-1
V: TRBV28
length: 16
CDR3: CASSFAGTGLTNEQFF

J: TRBJ2-7
V: TRBV15
length: 15
CDR3: CATSLNPIQCWEQYF

J: TRBJ2-2
V: TRBV6-5
length: 13
CDR3: CASNTGDGGELFF

J: TRBJ2-3
V: TRBV5-1
length: 14
CDR3: CASSLAGQIDTQYF

J: TRBJ2-5
V: TRBV27
length: 15
CDR3: CASSFGLAGDETQYF

J: TRBJ1-5
V: TRBV2
length: 17
CDR3: CASSNDNRGDYNQPQHF

J: TRBJ1-6
V: TRBV15
length: 15
CDR3: CATSGGQGPNSPLHF

J: TRBJ2-7
V: TRBV19
length: 16
CDR3: CASSFHPGLSLYEQYF

J: TRBJ1-6
V: TRBV6-1
length: 14
CDR3: CAGRQGWVNSPLHF

J: TRBJ2-5
V: TRBV7-9
length: 17
CDR3: CASSLAGQGGNQETQYF

J: TRBJ2-2
V: TRBV9
length: 16
CDR3: CASSLGQGANTGELFF

J: TRBJ2-5
V: TRBV6-6
length: 15
CDR3: CASSALAEIQETQYF

J: TRBJ2-1
V: TRBV6-5
length: 14
CDR3: CASSYGQGVGEQFF